This T cell receptor beta chain derives from a study of cytomegalovirus exposure and HLA in healthy donors. A note on this clone: Antigen: not known.

The PCR was carried out with 60 Vbeta primers and 13 Jbeta primers. Profiled with immunoSEQ multiplex PCR; TCRdb holds only in-frame clones, not every one. The sample lists some 120,000 clones; approximately 15% were seen once. The V and J ends lost 5 bases and 4 bases, in that order; junction bases with no gene match: 21. The CDR3 runs 19 residues. Looked up from germline, CDR1 is SGHDN and CDR2 is FVKESK. The study, taken as a whole, reports: A missense DCLRE1C variant was associated with V- and J-gene trimming of TCR beta chains in a later analysis, and an independent cohort replicated the association.

The sample consisted of PBMCs. V usage is TRBV14 and J usage is TRBJ2-3, with TRBD2 identical over 7 bases. This clonotype was obtained from a woman between 18 and 29 years old in good health and CMV-seronegative. The CDR3 DNA reads TGTGCCAGCAGCAAGAGGAGAGGGAGGGCCCTCAATAGCCCAGATACGCAGTATTTT. The encoded protein is CASSKRRGRALNSPDTQYF.